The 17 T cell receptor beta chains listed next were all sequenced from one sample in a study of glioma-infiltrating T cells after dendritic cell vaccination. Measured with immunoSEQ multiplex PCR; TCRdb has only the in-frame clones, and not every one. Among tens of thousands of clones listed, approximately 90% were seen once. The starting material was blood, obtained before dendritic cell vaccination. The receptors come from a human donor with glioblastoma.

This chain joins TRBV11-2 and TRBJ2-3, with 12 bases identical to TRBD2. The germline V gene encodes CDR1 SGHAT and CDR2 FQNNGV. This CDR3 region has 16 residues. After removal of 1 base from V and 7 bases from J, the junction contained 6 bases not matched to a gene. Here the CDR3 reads CASSLVASGGVNTQYF. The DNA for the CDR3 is TGTGCCAGCAGCTTAGTGGCTAGCGGGGGGGTAAATACGCAGTATTTT.

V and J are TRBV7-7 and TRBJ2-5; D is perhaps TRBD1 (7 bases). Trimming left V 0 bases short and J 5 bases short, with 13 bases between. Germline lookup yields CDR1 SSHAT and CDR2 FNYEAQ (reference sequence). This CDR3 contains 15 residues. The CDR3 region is CASSLARDSWETQYF. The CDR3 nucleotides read TGTGCCAGCAGCTTAGCGCGGGACAGTTGGGAGACCCAGTACTTC.

The CDR3 is CASSAGGGEISYNEQFF. For the CDR3, the DNA is TGTGCCAGCAGCGCGGGAGGCGGGGAGATCTCCTACAATGAGCAGTTCTTC. This chain connects TRBV9 to TRBJ2-1; 7 bases map to TRBD2. Germline CDR1 and CDR2: SGDLS and YYNGEE. Losses at the gene ends were 3 bases for V and 0 bases for J; bases not matched to a gene: 9. The length of the CDR3 is 17 residues.

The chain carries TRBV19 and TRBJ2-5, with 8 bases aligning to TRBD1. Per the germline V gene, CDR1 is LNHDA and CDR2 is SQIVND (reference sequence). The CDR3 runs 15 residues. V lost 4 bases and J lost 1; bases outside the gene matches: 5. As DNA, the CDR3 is TGTGCCAGTAGTACGGGGACAGGCGCCCAAGAGACCCAGTACTTC. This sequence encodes CASSTGTGAQETQYF.

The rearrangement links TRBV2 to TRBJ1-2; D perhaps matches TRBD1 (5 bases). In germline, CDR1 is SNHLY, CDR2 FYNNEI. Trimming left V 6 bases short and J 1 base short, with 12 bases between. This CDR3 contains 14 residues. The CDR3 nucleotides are TGTGCCAGCAGCCTCCAGGGAGGTAACTATGGCTACACCTTC. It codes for CASSLQGGNYGYTF. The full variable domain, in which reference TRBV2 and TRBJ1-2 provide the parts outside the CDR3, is EPEVTQTPSHQVTQMGQEVILRCVPISNHLYFYWYRQILGQKVEFLVSFYNNEISEKSEIFDDQFSVERPDGSNFTLKIRSTKLEDSAMYFCASSLQGGNYGYTFGSGTRLTVV.

The CDR3 loop is CASRGGGTETQYF. The CDR3 DNA is TGCGCCAGCAGGGGAGGGGGAACAGAGACCCAGTACTTC. The V call is TRBV5-1, the J call TRBJ2-5; tentatively, D is TRBD2 (7 bases). Germline loops: CDR1 SGHRS, CDR2 YFSETQ. This CDR3 has 13 residues. V was pared by 5 bases and J by 4 bases, with 12 bases between.

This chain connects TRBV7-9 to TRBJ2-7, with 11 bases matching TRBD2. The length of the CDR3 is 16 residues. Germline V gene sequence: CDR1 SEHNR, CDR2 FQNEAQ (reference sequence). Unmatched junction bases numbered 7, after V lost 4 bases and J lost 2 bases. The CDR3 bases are TGTGCCAGCAGCTCGAAACTACTAGCGGGGGCCTACGAGCAGTACTTC. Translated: CASSSKLLAGAYEQYF.

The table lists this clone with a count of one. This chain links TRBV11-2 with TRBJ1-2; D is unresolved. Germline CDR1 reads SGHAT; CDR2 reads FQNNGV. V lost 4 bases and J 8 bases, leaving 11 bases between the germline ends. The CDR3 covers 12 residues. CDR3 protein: CASSWRTGGYTF. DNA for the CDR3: TGTGCCAGCAGCTGGAGGACCGGAGGCTACACCTTC.

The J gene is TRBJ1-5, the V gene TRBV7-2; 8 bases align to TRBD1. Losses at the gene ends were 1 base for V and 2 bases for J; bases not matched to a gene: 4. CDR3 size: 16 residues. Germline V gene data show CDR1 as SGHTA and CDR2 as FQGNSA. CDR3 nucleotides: TGTGCCAGCAGCTTAGGGACAGGGAATGGCAATCAGCCCCAGCATTTT. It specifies CASSLGTGNGNQPQHF.

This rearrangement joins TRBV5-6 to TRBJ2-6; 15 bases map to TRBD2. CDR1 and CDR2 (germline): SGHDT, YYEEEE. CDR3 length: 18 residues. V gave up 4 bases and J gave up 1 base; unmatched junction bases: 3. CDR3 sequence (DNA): TGTGCCAGCAGCCGCGGACTAGCGGGGGGGTCTGGGGCCAACGTCCTGACTTTC. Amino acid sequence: CASSRGLAGGSGANVLTF.

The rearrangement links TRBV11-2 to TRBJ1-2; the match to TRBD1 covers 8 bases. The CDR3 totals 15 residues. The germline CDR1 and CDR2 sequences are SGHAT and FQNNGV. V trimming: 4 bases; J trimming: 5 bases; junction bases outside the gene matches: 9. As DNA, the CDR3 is TGTGCCAGCAGCTATATCCAGACAGGGGCTTATGGCTACACCTTC. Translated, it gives CASSYIQTGAYGYTF. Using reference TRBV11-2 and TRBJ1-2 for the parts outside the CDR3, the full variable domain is EAGVAQSPRYKIIEKRQSVAFWCNPISGHATLYWYQQILGQGPKLLIQFQNNGVVDDSQLPKDRFSAERLKGVDSTLKIQPAKLEDSAVYLCASSYIQTGAYGYTFGSGTRLTVV.

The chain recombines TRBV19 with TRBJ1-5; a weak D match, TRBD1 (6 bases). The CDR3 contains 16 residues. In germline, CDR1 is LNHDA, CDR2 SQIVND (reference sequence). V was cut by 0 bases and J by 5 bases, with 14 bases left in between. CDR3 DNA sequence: TGTGCCAGTAGTATAGATCCTGGCGGGGGCGATCAGCCCCAGCATTTT. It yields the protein CASSIDPGGGDQPQHF.

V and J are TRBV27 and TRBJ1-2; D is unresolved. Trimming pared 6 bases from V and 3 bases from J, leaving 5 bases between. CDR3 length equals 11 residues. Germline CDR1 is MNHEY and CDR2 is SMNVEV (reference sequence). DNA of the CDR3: TGTGCCAGCAGCGGTGACTATGGCTACACCTTC. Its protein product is CASSGDYGYTF.

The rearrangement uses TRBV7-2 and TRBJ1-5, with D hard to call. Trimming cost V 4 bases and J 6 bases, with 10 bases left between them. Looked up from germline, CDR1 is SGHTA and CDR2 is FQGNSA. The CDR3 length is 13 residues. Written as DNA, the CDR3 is TGTGCCAGCAGCTCAGATCTTCTTCAGCCCCAGCATTTT. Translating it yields CASSSDLLQPQHF.

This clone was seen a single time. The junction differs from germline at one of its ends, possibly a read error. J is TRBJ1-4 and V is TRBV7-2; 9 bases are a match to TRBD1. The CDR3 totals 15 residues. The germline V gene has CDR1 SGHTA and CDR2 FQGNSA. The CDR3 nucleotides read TGTGCCAGCAGCTTACGGACAGGGGTAGGGGAAAAACCGTTTTTT. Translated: CASSLRTGVGEKPFF.

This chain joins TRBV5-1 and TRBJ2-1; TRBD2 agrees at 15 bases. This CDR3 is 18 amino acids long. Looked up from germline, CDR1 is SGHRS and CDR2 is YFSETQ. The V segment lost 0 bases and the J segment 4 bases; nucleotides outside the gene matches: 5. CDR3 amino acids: CASSLGGLAGGGYNEQFF. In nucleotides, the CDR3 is TGCGCCAGCAGCTTGGGGGGACTAGCGGGGGGTGGATACAATGAGCAGTTCTTC.

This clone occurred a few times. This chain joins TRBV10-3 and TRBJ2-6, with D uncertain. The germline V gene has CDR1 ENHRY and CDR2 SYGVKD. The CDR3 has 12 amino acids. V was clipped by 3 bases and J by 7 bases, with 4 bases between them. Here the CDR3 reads CAISDLANVLTF. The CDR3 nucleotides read TGTGCCATCAGTGATCTCGCCAACGTCCTGACTTTC.